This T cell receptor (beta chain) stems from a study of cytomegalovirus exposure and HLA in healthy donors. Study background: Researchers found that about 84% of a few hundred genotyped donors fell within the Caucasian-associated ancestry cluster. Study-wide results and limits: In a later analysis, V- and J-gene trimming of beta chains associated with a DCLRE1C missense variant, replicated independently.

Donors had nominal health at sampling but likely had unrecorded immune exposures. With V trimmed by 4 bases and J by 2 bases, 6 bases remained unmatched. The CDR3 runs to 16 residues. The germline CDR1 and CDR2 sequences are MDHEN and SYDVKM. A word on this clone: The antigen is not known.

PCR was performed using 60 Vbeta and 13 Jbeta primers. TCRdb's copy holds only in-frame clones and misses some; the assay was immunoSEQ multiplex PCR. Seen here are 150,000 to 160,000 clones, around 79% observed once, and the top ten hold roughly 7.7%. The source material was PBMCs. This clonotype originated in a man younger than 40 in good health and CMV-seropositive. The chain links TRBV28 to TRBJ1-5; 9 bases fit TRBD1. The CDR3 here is CASSSPRTGGNQPQHF. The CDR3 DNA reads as TGTGCCAGCAGTTCTCCTCGGACAGGGGGCAATCAGCCCCAGCATTTT.